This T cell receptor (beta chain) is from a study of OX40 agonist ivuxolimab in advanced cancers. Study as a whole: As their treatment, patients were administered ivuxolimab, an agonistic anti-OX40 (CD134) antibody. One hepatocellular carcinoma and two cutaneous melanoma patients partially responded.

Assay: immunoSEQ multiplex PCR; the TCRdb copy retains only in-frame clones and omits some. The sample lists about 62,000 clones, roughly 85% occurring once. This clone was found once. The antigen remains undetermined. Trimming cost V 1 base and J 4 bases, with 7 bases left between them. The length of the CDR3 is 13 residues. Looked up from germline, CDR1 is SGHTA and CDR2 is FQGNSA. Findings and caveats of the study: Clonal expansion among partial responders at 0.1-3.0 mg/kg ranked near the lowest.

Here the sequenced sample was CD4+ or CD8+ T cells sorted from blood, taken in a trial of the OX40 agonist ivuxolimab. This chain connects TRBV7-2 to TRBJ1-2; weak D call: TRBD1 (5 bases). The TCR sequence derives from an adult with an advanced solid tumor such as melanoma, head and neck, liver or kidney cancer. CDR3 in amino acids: CASSLGTIYGYTF. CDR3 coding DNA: TGTGCCAGCAGCTTAGGGACAATCTATGGCTACACCTTC. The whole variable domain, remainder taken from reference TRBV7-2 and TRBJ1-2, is GAGVSQSPSNKVTEKGKDVELRCDPISGHTALYWYRQSLGQGLEFLIYFQGNSAPDKSGLPSDRFSAERTGGSVSTLTIQRTQQEDSAVYLCASSLGTIYGYTFGSGTRLTVV.